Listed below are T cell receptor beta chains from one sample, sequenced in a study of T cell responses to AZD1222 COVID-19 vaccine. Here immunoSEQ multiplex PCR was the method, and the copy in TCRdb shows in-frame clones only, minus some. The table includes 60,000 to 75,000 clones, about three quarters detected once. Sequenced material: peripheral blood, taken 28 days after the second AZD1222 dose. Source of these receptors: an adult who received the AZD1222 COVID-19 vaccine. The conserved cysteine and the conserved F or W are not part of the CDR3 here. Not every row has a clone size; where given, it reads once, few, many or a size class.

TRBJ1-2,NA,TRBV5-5,ASSETGQINYGYT
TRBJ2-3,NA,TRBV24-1,ATSDPGLVTQY
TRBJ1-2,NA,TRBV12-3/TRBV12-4,ASGGRSYGYT
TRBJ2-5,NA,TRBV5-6,ASSTQTPPETQY
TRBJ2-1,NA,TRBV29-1,SVGGGTGDFEQF
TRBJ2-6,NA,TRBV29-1,SVEEPGSGANVLT
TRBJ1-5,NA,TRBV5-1,ASSLGTGMNQPQH
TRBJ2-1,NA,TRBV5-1,ASQRGNEQF
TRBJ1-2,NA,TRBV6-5,ASTSEGTGLYGYT
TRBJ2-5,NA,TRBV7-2,ASSPGHNQETQY
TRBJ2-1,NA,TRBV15,ATSQLAGVPVSEQF
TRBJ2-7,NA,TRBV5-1,ASSLVLAGASSYEQY
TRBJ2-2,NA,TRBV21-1,ASSLRAELNTGELF
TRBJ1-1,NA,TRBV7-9,ASSILRMNTEAF
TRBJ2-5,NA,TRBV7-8,ASSLVPPSGGAETQY
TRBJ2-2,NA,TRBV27,ASSIQGGGELF
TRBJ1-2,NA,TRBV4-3,ASSQTWYGPDGYT
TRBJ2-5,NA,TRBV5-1,ASSFSGGQETQY
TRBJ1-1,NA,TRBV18,ASSKRDTEAF
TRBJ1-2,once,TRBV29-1,SVPTGGDGYT
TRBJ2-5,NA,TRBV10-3,AISESLWEETQY
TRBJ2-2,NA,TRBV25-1,ASSESQYTGELF
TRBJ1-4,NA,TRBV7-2,ASSLGGDLEKLF
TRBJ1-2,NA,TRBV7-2,ASSLGAGFSYGYT
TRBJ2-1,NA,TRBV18,ASSSQGYNEQF
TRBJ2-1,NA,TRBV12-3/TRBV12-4,ASRLSYNEQF
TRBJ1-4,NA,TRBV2,ASRRTVTEKLF
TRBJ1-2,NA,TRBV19,ASSIGTGASYGYT
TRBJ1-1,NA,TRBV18,ASSPSGGDTEAF
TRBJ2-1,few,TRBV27,ASSSIIRTVSEQF
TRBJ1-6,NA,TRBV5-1,ASSVQGGDSPLH
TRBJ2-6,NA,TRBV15,ATSRDYSGAAGANVLT
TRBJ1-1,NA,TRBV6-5,ASRRESTEAF
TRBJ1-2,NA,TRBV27,ASSPGQGRGLYGYT
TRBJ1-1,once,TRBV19,ASSIQQRTDTEAF
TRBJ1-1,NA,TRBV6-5,ASRPTSGRTEAF